One T cell receptor (beta chain) is described in this entry. The sample holds a few counts of this clonotype. Its antigen is unknown. No quality values exist for individual bases; no much larger clone is one base distant. V was cut back by 5 bases and J by 0 bases, leaving a gap of 22 bases between them. There are 18 amino acids in the CDR3, from cysteine to phenylalanine inclusive. The read is trimmed to its CDR3 DNA, 54 bases read in frame from base 1. CDR1 and CDR2, looked up from the germline V gene, are SGHVS and FQNEAQ. PBMCs were isolated by Ficoll-Paque density gradient centrifugation. These data come from a study of T-cell memory formation after mild COVID-19 (dated by TCRdb to about 2021). Broadly, across the study: TCR sequence clusters from the two donors were largely donor specific. In a couple of donors, T-cell clones that expanded and contracted after mild COVID-19 were tracked by sequencing TCRalpha and TCRbeta repertoires over time. The cohort comprised two young, previously healthy adult volunteers, one female and one male.

The data were produced on an Illumina NovaSeq 6000. TCRalpha and TCRbeta cDNA libraries were built by 5'RACE with constant-segment primers, adding sample barcodes and unique molecular identifiers. RNA was extracted from every sample with Trizol reagent. The libraries were amplified in two PCR steps, and the second step added a second sample barcode and Illumina TruSeq adapters. Libraries were sequenced on an Illumina NovaSeq with 2 x 150 bp paired-end reads. As for how the authors treated the data: Demultiplexing of reads and collapsing into UMI-guided consensus sequences were performed with migec v1.2.7. Using mixcr v2.1.11, UMI consensuses were aligned to TRA and TRB V and J templates and then assembled into clonotypes. A clonotype was counted as expanded or contracted only when both edgeR and NoisET called the clonotype significant, with the noise models trained on biological replicates. For edgeR calls, the thresholds were a false discovery rate-adjusted p below 0.01 and a log2 fold-change of 1. As an exploratory analysis of dynamics, max-normalized trajectories of the 1000 most abundant clonotypes were examined with PCA combined with hierarchical clustering. Separately sequenced CD4+ and CD8+ repertoires were used to assign the CD4 or CD8 phenotype of responding clones. TCRdb itself trimmed the public reads at Q25 with fastp, ran MiXCR and retained productive beta chains. Identical CDR3 protein sequences are pooled into one entry, listed with their most common genes and DNA. TCRdb, rather than the study authors, made the V and J calls. The sample includes approximately 340,000 distinct CDR3 sequences, with more than 15% observed a single time. The ten top clones hold about 22% of the sample.

What the research found in general, with its limitations: Contracting CD4+ clones were found mainly in CM and EM memory subsets, while CD8+ clones were enriched in EMRA. SARS-CoV-2 specificity was not confirmed for the second-wave clones peaking on day 37. Only a couple of mild cases were covered in the study, and larger cohorts including severe cases with pre-infection samples were considered necessary. The detection of some responding clones in pre-infection memory suggests that pre-existing cross-reactive memory T cells joined the SARS-CoV-2 response. Clones contracting from day 15 to 85 had balanced CD4/CD8 phenotypes, while a second wave expanding from day 15 to 37 was biased towards CD4+.

The TCR sequence derives from a man aged 18 to 30 who had mild COVID-19 (a few samples of this study predate the infection). The sample titles of this study are shuffled in the database, so cell type and time point are left out; the donor was told from shared clones. The sequencing sample was made of PBMCs or a T cell subset sorted from them (not recorded which). Recombination joined TRBV7-8 with TRBJ1-2; too little of a D gene remains to name it. This receptor carries the CDR3 CASSPAFSGLWTNYGYTF. The nucleotide sequence reads TGTGCCAGCAGCCCCGCGTTCTCCGGTCTGTGGACTAACTATGGCTACACCTTC.